Below are 17 T cell receptor beta chains sequenced from a single sample in a study of cytomegalovirus exposure and HLA in healthy donors. PCR was performed using 60 Vbeta and 13 Jbeta primers. The method was immunoSEQ multiplex PCR; TCRdb's version includes in-frame clones alone and lacks a portion of them. The sample has 100,000 to 150,000 clones; the top ten hold under 2%. The source material was PBMCs. These TCRs come from a man in his late teens or twenties in good health and CMV-seronegative.

This chain joins TRBV9 and TRBJ2-2; D might be TRBD2 (6 bases). CDR1 and CDR2 (germline): SGDLS, YYNGEE. V was shortened by 0 bases and J by 0 bases, with 12 bases between the two germline ends. The CDR3 sequence is 17 residues long. In nucleotides, the CDR3 is TGTGCCAGCAGCGTAGCAGGGACTGGAGCGAACACCGGGGAGCTGTTTTTT. Its translation: CASSVAGTGANTGELFF.

CDR3 amino acids: CASSPGQGWYEQYF. In DNA form, the CDR3 reads TGCGCCAGCAGCCCGGGACAGGGGTGGTACGAGCAGTACTTC. This chain uses TRBV5-1 with TRBJ2-7, with 10 bases aligning to TRBD1. This CDR3 comprises 14 residues. Germline V CDR1 and CDR2: SGHRS, YFSETQ. The V segment lost 4 bases and the J segment 4 bases; nucleotides outside the gene matches: 5.

This chain connects TRBV6-1 to TRBJ1-1; 8 positions agree with TRBD1. The CDR3 length is 14 residues. Unmatched junction bases numbered 9, after V lost 7 bases and J lost 5 bases. Germline-derived CDR1 and CDR2 are MNHNS and SASEGT. This CDR3 reads CASTRDRSRTEAFF. The CDR3 nucleotides read TGTGCCAGCACCCGGGACAGGAGCAGAACTGAAGCTTTCTTT.

The V gene is TRBV19, the J gene TRBJ2-3, with TRBD2 as a possible D gene (6 bases). The V end lost 5 bases, the J end lost 1 base, and 13 bases lay between the germline ends. CDR3 size: 15 residues. Germline CDR1 reads LNHDA; CDR2 reads SQIVND (reference sequence). CDR3 residues: CASSFRLEGTDTQYF. Written as DNA, the CDR3 is TGTGCCAGTAGTTTCAGACTAGAGGGCACAGATACGCAGTATTTT.

This chain joins TRBV5-4 and TRBJ2-7; D is ambiguous. Trimming removed 0 bases from V and 2 bases from J, with 6 bases in between. The CDR3 is 13 residues long. Germline V CDR1 and CDR2: SGHNT, YYREEE (reference sequence). The CDR3 coding sequence is TGTGCCAGCAGCTTGGACAGCCCCTACGAGCAGTACTTC. It codes for CASSLDSPYEQYF.

The chain links TRBV7-2 to TRBJ1-1, with a tentative D call TRBD1 (5 bases). The germline V gene has CDR1 SGHTA and CDR2 FQGNSA. Trimming took off 1 base at V and 0 bases at J, with 12 bases between the two ends. The CDR3 is 16 residues long. The DNA for the CDR3 is TGTGCCAGCAGCTTAGTGGGGCGAGGAATGAACACTGAAGCTTTCTTT. It specifies CASSLVGRGMNTEAFF.

This rearrangement joins TRBV7-6 to TRBJ2-3; D might be TRBD2 (5 bases). The V gene lost 5 bases and the J gene lost 2 bases, with 26 bases spanning the gap. The CDR3 is 19 residues long. CDR1 is SGHVS, CDR2 FNYEAQ, per germline. The chain's CDR3 is CASSGTLVLSGSYTDTQYF. CDR3 sequence (DNA): TGTGCCAGCAGCGGAACTCTCGTTTTGAGCGGAAGTTACACAGATACGCAGTATTTT.

The chain joins TRBV28 to TRBJ2-3, with 7 bases fitting TRBD2. Germline CDR1 MDHEN, CDR2 SYDVKM. The trim removed 7 bases at V and 2 bases at J, leaving 12 bases unmatched. The CDR3 is made up of 16 amino acids. The CDR3 DNA reads TGTGCCAGCACCACTAGAGTCAAGCGGGACACAGATACGCAGTATTTT. Its translation: CASTTRVKRDTDTQYF.

The chain uses TRBV4-3 and TRBJ2-5; D gene unclear. The J call is uncertain, as TRBJ2-7 better fits the DNA end. This CDR3 contains 14 residues. Germline assignment: CDR1 LGHNA and CDR2 YSLEER. The CDR3 sequence is CASSQDRYGYEQYF. The CDR3 DNA is TGCGCCAGCAGCCAAGATCGGTATGGTTACGAGCAGTACTTC.

The chain combines TRBV19 with TRBJ2-7; D is possibly TRBD2 (5 bases). The germline CDR1 and CDR2 sequences are LNHDA and SQIVND (reference sequence). V shed 1 base and J shed 6 bases, with 10 bases lying between them. The CDR3 extends over 13 amino acids. The CDR3 nucleotides are TGTGCCAGTAGTATAGCCCAAGGAGGCGAGCAGTACTTC. Translated: CASSIAQGGEQYF.

The chain carries TRBV4-3 and TRBJ2-7; weak D call: TRBD2 (5 bases). This CDR3 is 15 amino acids long. Germline V gene lookup returns CDR1 LGHNA and CDR2 YSLEER. V was pared by 0 bases and J by 3 bases, with 12 bases between. In DNA form, the CDR3 reads TGCGCCAGCAGCCAAGACCGGGGATCAATCTACGAGCAGTACTTC. Its protein product is CASSQDRGSIYEQYF.

V gene TRBV10-3 combines with J gene TRBJ2-2; D is ambiguous. Between the trimmed V and J ends, which lost 3 bases and 4 bases, there was a span of 15 bases. CDR1 is ENHRY, CDR2 SYGVKD, per germline. The CDR3 is made up of 16 amino acids. The CDR3 DNA sequence: TGTGCCATCAGTGATGGCCCCACTCGGAGCACCGGGGAGCTGTTTTTT. Protein product: CAISDGPTRSTGELFF.

This rearrangement joins TRBV10-3 to TRBJ2-7; TRBD2 matches 10 bases. The junction had 6 bases not matched to a gene; V was cut back by 6 bases and J by 4 bases. CDR3 length: 14 amino acids. CDR1 is ENHRY, CDR2 SYGVKD, per germline. The CDR3 bases are TGTGCCATCAGGCTAGCGGGAGAAACGTACGAGCAGTACTTC. It is translated as CAIRLAGETYEQYF.

The rearrangement links TRBV30 to TRBJ2-4; D perhaps matches TRBD2 (5 bases). The CDR3 is made up of 15 amino acids. V was trimmed by 0 bases and J by 1 base, leaving 10 bases between them. Germline CDR1 is GTSNPN and CDR2 is SVGIG (reference sequence). The CDR3 spells CAWSVSGEAKNIQYF. CDR3 bases: TGTGCCTGGAGTGTATCCGGGGAGGCCAAAAACATTCAGTACTTC. Filled out from reference TRBV30 and TRBJ2-4, the complete variable domain reads SQTIHQWPATLVQPVGSPLSLECTVEGTSNPNLYWYRQAAGRGLQLLFYSVGIGQISSEVPQNLSASRPQDRQFILSSKKLLLSDSGFYLCAWSVSGEAKNIQYFGAGTRLSVL.

The chain uses TRBV23-1 and TRBJ1-1, with a weak D call TRBD1 (5 bases). TRBV23-1 qualifies as an ORF whose function is uncertain. This CDR3 spans 15 amino acids. Deletions cut 0 bases from V and 0 bases from J, with 8 bases between. In DNA form, the CDR3 reads TGCGCCAGCAGTCAATCGGGGCTCTTGAACACTGAAGCTTTCTTT. This sequence encodes CASSQSGLLNTEAFF.

V usage is TRBV5-1 and J usage is TRBJ2-3, with D unresolved. Germline V gene lookup returns CDR1 SGHRS and CDR2 YFSETQ. There are 14 residues in the CDR3. Trimming removed 4 bases from V and 0 bases from J, with 9 bases in between. In DNA, the CDR3 is TGCGCCAGCAGCCTCGCGGCCAGCACAGATACGCAGTATTTT. Residues: CASSLAASTDTQYF.

The rearrangement links TRBV5-4 to TRBJ1-5; D gene unclear. The CDR3 contains 13 residues. CDR1 and CDR2 from the germline V gene are SGHNT and YYREEE (reference sequence). Between the trimmed V and J ends, which lost 0 bases and 7 bases, there was a span of 8 bases. Here the CDR3 reads CASSLGMGQPQHF. In nucleotides, the CDR3 is TGTGCCAGCAGCTTGGGGATGGGCCAGCCCCAGCATTTT.